This TCR beta chain is drawn from a study of early T cells in non-severe SARS-CoV-2 infection. Study details: Unsorted whole blood bulk RNA was sequenced, with unpaired chains.

At least ten counts were recorded for this clonotype. Antigen unknown. Individually, cDNA molecules had unique molecular identifiers attached to them. TCRdb used MiXCR to reprocess the 5' RACE reads, holding one entry per CDR3 protein. Altogether fewer than 45,000 distinct CDR3 sequences are present, approximately 9.1% being singletons, with the ten largest covering roughly 12%. Study-wide points: Matching against VDJdb likely underestimated virus-specific expansions, favoring anti-spike CD8.

The sequencing input was whole blood. The source is an adult who was a healthcare worker with PCR-confirmed SARS-CoV-2 infection or an uninfected control (not recorded which).

This CDR3 reads CASSPQGGGARDTQYF. CDR3 nucleotides: TGTGCCAGCAGCCCGCAAGGAGGGGGCGCGAGAGATACGCAGTATTTT. The chain is built from TRBV11-1 and TRBJ2-3; a weak D match, TRBD1 (7 bases). V shed 5 bases and J shed 5 bases, with 20 bases lying between them. The CDR3 runs 16 residues. CDR1 and CDR2 from the germline V gene are SGHAT and FQDESV (reference sequence).